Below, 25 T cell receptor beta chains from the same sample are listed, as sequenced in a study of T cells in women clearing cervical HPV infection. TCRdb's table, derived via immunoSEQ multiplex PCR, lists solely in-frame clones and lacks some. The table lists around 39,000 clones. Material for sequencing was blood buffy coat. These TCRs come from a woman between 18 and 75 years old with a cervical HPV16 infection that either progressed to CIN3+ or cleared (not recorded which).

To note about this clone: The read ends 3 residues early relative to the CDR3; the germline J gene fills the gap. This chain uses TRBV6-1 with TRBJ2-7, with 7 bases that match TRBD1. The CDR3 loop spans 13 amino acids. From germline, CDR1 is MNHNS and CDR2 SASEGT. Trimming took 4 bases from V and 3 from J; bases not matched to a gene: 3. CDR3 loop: CASSGTGVYEQYF. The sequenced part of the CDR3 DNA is TGTGCCAGCAGTGGTACAGGGGTCTACGAG.

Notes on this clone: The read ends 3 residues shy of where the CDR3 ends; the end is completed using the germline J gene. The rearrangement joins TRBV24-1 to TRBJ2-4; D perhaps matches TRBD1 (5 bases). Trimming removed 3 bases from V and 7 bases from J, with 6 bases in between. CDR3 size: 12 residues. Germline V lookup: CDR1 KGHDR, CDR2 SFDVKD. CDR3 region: CATSDQGNIQYF. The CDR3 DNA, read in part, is TGTGCCACCAGTGATCAGGGTAACATT.

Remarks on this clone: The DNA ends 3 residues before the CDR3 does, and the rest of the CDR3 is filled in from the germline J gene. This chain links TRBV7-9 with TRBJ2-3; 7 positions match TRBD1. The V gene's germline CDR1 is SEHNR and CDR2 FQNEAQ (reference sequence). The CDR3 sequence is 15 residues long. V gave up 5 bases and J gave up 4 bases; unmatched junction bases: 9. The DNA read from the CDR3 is TGTGCCAGCAGCCCCCGACAGGGAGTTGCAGATACG. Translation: CASSPRQGVADT. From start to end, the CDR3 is CASSPRQGVADTQYF.

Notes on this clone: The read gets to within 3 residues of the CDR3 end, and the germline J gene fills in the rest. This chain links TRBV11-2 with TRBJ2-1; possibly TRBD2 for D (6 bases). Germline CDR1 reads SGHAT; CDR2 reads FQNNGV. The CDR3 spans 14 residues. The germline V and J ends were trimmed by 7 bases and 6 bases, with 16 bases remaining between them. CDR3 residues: CASNKKTRPNEQFF. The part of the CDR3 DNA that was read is TGTGCCAGCAACAAGAAGACTAGACCCAATGAG.

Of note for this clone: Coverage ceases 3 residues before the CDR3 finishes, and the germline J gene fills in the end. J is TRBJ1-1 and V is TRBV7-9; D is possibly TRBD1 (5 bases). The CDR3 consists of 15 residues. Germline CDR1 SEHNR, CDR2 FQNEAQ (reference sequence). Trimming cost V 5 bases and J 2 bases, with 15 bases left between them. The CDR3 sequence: CASSPGGRKNTEAFF. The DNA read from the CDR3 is TGTGCCAGCAGCCCGGGGGGAAGGAAAAACACTGAA. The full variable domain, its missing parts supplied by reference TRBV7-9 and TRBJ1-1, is DTGVSQNPRHKITKRGQNVTFRCDPISEHNRLYWYRQTLGQGPEFLTYFQNEAQLEKSRLLSDRFSAERPKGSFSTLEIQRTEQGDSAMYLCASSPGGRKNTEAFFGQGTRLTVV.

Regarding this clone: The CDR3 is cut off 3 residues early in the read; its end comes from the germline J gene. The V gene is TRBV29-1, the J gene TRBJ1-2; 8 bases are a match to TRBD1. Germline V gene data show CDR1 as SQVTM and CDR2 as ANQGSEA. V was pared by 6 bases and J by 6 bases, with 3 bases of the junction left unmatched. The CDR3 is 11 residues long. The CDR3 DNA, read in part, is TGCAGCGTGGCAGGGGGCGATGGC. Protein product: CSVAGGDG. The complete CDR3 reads CSVAGGDGYTF.

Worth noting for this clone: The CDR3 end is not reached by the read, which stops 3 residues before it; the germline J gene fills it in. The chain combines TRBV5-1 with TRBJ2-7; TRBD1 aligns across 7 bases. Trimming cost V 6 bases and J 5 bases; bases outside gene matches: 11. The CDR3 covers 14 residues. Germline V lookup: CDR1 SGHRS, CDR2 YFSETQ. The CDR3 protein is CASKTQQGSDEQYF. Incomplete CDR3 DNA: TGCGCCAGCAAAACCCAACAGGGGAGCGACGAG.

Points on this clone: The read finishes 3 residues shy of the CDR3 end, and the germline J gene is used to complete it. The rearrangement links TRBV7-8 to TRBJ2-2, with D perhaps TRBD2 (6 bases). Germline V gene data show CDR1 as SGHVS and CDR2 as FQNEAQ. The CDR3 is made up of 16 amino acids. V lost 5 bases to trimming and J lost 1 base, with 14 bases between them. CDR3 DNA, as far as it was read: TGTGCCAGCAGCCCCCGGGGGAAGGTGAACACCGGGGAG. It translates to CASSPRGKVNTGE. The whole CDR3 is CASSPRGKVNTGELFF. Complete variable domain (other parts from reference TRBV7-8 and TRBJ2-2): GAGVSQSPRYKVAKRGQDVALRCDPISGHVSLFWYQQALGQGPEFLTYFQNEAQLDKSGLPSDRFFAERPEGSVSTLKIQRTQQEDSAVYLCASSPRGKVNTGELFFGEGSRLTVL.

This chain's CDR3 is CASSCLAGGNNEQFF. Partial CDR3 DNA: TGTGCCAGCAGTTGCCTCGCGGGGGGCAACAATGAG. V gene TRBV5-5 combines with J gene TRBJ2-1; TRBD2 matches 8 bases. Sequencing ends 3 residues short of the CDR3 end; the germline J gene provides the rest. The germline V gene encodes CDR1 SGHKS and CDR2 YYEKEE (reference sequence). This CDR3 region has 15 residues. Trimming cost V 5 bases and J 5 bases; bases outside gene matches: 9.

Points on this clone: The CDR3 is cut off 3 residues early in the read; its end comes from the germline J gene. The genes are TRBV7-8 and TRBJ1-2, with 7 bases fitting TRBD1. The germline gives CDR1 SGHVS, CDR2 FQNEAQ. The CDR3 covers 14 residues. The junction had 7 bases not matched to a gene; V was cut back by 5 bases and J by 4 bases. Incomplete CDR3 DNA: TGTGCCAGCAGCCACCCCGGGACAGCCTATGGC. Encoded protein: CASSHPGTAYG. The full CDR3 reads CASSHPGTAYGYTF. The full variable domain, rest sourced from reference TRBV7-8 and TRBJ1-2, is GAGVSQSPRYKVAKRGQDVALRCDPISGHVSLFWYQQALGQGPEFLTYFQNEAQLDKSGLPSDRFFAERPEGSVSTLKIQRTQQEDSAVYLCASSHPGTAYGYTFGSGTRLTVV.

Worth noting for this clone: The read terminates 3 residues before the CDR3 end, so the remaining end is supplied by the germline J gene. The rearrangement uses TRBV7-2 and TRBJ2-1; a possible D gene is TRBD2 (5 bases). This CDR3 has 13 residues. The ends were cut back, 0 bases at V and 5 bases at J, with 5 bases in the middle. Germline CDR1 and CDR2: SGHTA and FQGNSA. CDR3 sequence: CASSLARDNEQFF. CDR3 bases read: TGTGCCAGCAGCTTAGCGAGGGACAATGAG.

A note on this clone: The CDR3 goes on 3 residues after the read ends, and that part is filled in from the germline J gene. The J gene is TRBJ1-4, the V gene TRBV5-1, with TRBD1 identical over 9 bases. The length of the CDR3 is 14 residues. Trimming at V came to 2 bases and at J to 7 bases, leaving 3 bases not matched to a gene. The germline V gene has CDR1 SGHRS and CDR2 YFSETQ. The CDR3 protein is CASSFGTGREKLFF. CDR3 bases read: TGCGCCAGCAGCTTTGGGACAGGGCGTGAAAAA.

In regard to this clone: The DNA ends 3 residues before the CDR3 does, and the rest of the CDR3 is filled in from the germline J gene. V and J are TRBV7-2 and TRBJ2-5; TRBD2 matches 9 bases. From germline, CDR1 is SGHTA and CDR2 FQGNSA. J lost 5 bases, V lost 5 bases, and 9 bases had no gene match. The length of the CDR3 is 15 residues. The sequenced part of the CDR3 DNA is TGTGCCAGCAGCCCGACTAGCGGAGAGGGGGAGACC. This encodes CASSPTSGEGET. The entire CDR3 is CASSPTSGEGETQYF.

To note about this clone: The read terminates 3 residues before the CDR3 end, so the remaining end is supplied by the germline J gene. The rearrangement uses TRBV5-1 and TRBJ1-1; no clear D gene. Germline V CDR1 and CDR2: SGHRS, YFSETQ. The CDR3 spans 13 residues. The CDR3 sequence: CASSLESRLGAFF. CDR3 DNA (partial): TGCGCCAGCAGCTTGGAGTCTCGCCTCGGG.

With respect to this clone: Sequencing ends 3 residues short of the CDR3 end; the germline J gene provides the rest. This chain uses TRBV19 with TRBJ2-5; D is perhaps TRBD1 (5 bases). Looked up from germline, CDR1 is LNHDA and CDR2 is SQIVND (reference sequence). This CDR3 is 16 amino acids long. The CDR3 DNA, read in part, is TGTGCCAGTAGTATACAGGGCGGTGTGGGCACAGATACC. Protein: CASSIQGGVGTDT. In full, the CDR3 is CASSIQGGVGTDTQYF.

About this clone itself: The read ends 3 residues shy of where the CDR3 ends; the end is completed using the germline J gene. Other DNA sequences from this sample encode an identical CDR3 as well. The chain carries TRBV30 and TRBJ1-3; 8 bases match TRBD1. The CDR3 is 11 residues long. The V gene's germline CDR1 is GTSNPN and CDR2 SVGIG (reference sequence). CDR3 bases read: TGTGCCTGTAAGACAGGGGCCGGG. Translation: CACKTGAG. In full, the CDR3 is CACKTGAGIYF.

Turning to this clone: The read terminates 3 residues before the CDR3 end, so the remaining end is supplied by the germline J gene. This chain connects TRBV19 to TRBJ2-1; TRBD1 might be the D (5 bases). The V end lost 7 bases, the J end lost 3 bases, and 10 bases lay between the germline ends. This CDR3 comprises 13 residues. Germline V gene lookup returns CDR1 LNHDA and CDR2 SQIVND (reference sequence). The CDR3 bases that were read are TGTGCCAGTAATAGGGGCCTCTACAATGAG. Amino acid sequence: CASNRGLYNE. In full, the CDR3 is CASNRGLYNEQFF.

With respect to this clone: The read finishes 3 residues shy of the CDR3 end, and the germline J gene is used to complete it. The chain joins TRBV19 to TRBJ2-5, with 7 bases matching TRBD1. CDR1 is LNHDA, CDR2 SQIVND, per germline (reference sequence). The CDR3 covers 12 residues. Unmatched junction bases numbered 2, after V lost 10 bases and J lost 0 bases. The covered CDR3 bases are TGTGCCACCAGGGGGTACCAAGAGACC. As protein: CATRGYQET. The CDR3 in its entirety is CATRGYQETQYF.

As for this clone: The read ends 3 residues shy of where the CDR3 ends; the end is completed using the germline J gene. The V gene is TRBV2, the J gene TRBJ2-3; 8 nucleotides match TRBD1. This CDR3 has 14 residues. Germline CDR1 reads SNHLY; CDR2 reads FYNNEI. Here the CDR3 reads CAVGTGTSNQPQYF. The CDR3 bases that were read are TGTGCCGTCGGGACAGGTACTAGCAATCAGCCG.

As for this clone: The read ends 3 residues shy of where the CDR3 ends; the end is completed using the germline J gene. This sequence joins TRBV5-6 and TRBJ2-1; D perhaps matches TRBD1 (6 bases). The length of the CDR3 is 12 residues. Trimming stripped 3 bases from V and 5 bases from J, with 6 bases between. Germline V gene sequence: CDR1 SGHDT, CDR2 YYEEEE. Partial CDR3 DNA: TGTGCCAGCAGCTGGACAGACAATGAG. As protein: CASSWTDNE. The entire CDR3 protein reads CASSWTDNEQFF. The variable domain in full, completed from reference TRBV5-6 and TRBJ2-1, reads DAGVTQSPTHLIKTRGQQVTLRCSPKSGHDTVSWYQQALGQGPQFIFQYYEEEERQRGNFPDRFSGHQFPNYSSELNVNALLLGDSALYLCASSWTDNEQFFGPGTRLTVL.

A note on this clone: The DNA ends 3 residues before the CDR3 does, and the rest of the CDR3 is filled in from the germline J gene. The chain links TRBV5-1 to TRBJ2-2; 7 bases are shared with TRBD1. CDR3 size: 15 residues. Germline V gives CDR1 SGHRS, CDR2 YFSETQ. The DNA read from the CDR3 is TGCGCCAGCAGCTTATCCACAGGGGACAATTCACCG. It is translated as CASSLSTGDNSP. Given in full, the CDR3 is CASSLSTGDNSPLFF.

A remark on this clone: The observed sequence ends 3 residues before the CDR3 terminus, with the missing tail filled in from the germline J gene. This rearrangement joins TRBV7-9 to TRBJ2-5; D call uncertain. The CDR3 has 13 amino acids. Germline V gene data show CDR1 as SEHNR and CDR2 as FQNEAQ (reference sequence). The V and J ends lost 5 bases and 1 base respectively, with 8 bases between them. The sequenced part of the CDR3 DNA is TGTGCCAGCAGCCGCGAGATCCAAGAGACC. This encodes CASSREIQET. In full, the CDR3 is CASSREIQETQYF.

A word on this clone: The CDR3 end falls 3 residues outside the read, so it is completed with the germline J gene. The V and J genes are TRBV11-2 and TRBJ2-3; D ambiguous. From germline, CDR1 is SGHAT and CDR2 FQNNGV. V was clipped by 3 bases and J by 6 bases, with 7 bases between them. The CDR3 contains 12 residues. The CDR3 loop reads CASSFSRDTQYF. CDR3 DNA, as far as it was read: TGTGCCAGCAGCTTTAGTCGGGATACG. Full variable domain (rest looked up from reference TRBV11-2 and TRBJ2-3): EAGVAQSPRYKIIEKRQSVAFWCNPISGHATLYWYQQILGQGPKLLIQFQNNGVVDDSQLPKDRFSAERLKGVDSTLKIQPAKLEDSAVYLCASSFSRDTQYFGPGTRLTVL.

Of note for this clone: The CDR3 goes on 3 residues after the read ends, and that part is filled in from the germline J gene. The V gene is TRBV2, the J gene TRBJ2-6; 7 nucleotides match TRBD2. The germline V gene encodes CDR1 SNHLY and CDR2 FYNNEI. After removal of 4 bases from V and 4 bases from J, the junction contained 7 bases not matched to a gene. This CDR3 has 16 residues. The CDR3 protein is CASSVAAGPGANVLTF. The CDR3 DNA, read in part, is TGTGCCAGCAGTGTGGCAGCGGGGCCCGGGGCCAACGTC.

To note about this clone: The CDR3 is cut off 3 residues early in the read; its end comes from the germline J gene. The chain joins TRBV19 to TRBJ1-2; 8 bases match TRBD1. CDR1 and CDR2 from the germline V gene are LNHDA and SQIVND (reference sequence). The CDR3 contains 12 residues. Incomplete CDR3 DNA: TGTGCCAGTAGTCAGGGGGCAAAAGGC. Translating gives CASSQGAKG. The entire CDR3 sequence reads CASSQGAKGYTF.